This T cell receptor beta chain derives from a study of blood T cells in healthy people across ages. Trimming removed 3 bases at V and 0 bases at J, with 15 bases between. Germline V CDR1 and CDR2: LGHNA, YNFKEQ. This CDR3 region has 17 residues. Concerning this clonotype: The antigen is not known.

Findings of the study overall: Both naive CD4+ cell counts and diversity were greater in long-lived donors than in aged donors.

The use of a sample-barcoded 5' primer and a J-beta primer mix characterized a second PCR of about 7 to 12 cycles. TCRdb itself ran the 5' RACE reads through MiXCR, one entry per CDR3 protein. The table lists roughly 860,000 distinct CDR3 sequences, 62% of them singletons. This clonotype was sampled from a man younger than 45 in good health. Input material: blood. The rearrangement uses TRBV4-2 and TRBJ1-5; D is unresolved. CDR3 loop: CASSQGLGRHSNQPQHF. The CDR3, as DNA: TGTGCCAGCAGCCAGGGTTTAGGCAGACATAGCAATCAGCCCCAGCATTTT.